This T cell receptor (beta chain) was identified in a study of radiation and T cells in renal cell carcinoma. This clone was observed once. This sample's time point: blood 2 weeks post-SBRT. Regarding treatment: 15 Gy SBRT to primary tumor, nephrectomy 4 weeks later. After SBRT, blood was collected at 2 and 4 weeks, plus baseline. Between the trimmed V and J ends, which lost 2 bases and 3 bases, there was a span of 11 bases. Germline CDR1 is KGHSH and CDR2 is LQKENI. The CDR3 runs to 15 residues. Sequencing was performed with immunoSEQ multiplex PCR; in TCRdb, only in-frame clones are kept and a portion is missing. The repertoire holds roughly 130,000 clones, with roughly four fifths as singletons.

This clonotype originated in a woman in her fifties or sixties with renal cell carcinoma. The material was blood, obtained from a patient whose treatment included radiotherapy and nephrectomy. The genes are TRBV18 and TRBJ1-5; D unresolved. The CDR3 region has the DNA TGTGCCAGCTCACCAACCGGGAACAACAATCAGCCCCAGCATTTT. Translating gives CASSPTGNNNQPQHF. The complete variable domain, with remaining parts taken from reference TRBV18 and TRBJ1-5, reads NAGVMQNPRHLVRRRGQEARLRCSPMKGHSHVYWYRQLPEEGLKFMVYLQKENIIDESGMPKERFSAEFPKEGPSILRIQQVVRGDSAAYFCASSPTGNNNQPQHFGDGTRLSIL.